These 21 T cell receptor beta chains came from one sample sequenced in a study of lymphopenia after photon versus proton radiotherapy. The method was immunoSEQ multiplex PCR; TCRdb's version includes in-frame clones alone and lacks a portion of them. The sample lists approximately 150,000 clones; about nine tenths were seen once. The sample here was peripheral blood, taken from a patient treated with photon-based radiotherapy. These receptors all come from a man aged 50-59 years with gastric cancer.

This chain joins TRBV19 and TRBJ2-5; D might be TRBD1 or TRBD2, each matching 5 bases. From germline, CDR1 is LNHDA and CDR2 SQIVND (reference sequence). V was cut by 4 bases and J by 5 bases, with 11 bases left in between. This CDR3 is built from 13 residues. The CDR3 nucleotides read TGTGCCAGTAGTAGCTCCGGGGCGGAGACCCAGTACTTC. Translated, it gives CASSSSGAETQYF.

V is TRBV28 and J is TRBJ2-5, with 7 bases that match TRBD1. CDR1 and CDR2 from the germline V gene are MDHEN and SYDVKM. Trimming removed 3 bases from V and 5 bases from J; junction bases left unmatched: 3. CDR3 length equals 13 residues. The CDR3: CASSFGQVETQYF. In DNA form, the CDR3 reads TGTGCCAGCAGTTTCGGACAGGTGGAGACCCAGTACTTC.

V is TRBV7-6 and J is TRBJ2-5; no definite D call. The CDR3 runs to 14 residues. Trimming removed 3 bases from V and 1 base from J, with 9 bases in between. Germline CDR1 and CDR2: SGHVS and FNYEAQ. Written as DNA, the CDR3 is TGTGCCAGCAGCTTGCAACCGTCCCAAGAGACCCAGTACTTC. Amino acid sequence: CASSLQPSQETQYF.

The chain links TRBV19 to TRBJ1-4; a weak D match, TRBD1 (5 bases). The germline V gene encodes CDR1 LNHDA and CDR2 SQIVND (reference sequence). The CDR3 length is 16 residues. Trimming took off 0 bases at V and 3 bases at J, with 11 bases between the two ends. Here the CDR3 DNA reads TGTGCCAGTAGTATAGAGGGGAGACAGCCTAATGAAAAACTGTTTTTT. Protein product: CASSIEGRQPNEKLFF. The variable domain in full, completed from reference TRBV19 and TRBJ1-4, reads DGGITQSPKYLFRKEGQNVTLSCEQNLNHDAMYWYRQDPGQGLRLIYYSQIVNDFQKGDIAEGYSVSREKKESFPLTVTSAQKNPTAFYLCASSIEGRQPNEKLFFGSGTQLSVL.

The chain is built from TRBV7-2 and TRBJ1-2; tentatively, D is TRBD1 (5 bases). The CDR3 covers 13 residues. The V end was cut by 5 bases, the J end by 6 bases, with 13 bases between. Germline V CDR1 and CDR2: SGHTA, FQGNSA. The CDR3 reads CASSPPTGHGYTF. CDR3 nucleotides: TGTGCCAGCAGCCCCCCCACAGGCCATGGCTACACCTTC.

This chain joins TRBV11-2 and TRBJ2-7; no clear D gene. V lost 0 bases, J lost 0 bases, and 6 bases lay in between. The length of the CDR3 is 14 residues. CDR1 and CDR2 (germline): SGHAT, FQNNGV. This chain's CDR3 is CASSLDSYSYEQYF. CDR3 in DNA: TGTGCCAGCAGCTTAGATAGCTACTCCTACGAGCAGTACTTC.

This sequence joins TRBV27 and TRBJ2-7, with 11 bases aligning to TRBD2. Germline CDR1 reads MNHEY; CDR2 reads SMNVEV (reference sequence). This CDR3 has 15 amino acids. J lost 3 bases, V lost 3 bases, and 4 bases had no gene match. The CDR3 protein is CASSLLAGGVYEQYF. CDR3 coding DNA: TGTGCCAGCAGTTTGTTAGCGGGAGGGGTCTACGAGCAGTACTTC.

The V gene is TRBV10-3, the J gene TRBJ2-7; maybe TRBD2 (6 bases). This CDR3 is built from 14 residues. CDR1 and CDR2 from the germline V gene are ENHRY and SYGVKD. Trimming took off 6 bases at V and 4 bases at J, with 16 bases between the two ends. CDR3 in DNA: TGTGCCATCAGACCTAGCGAACCTTCGTACGAGCAGTACTTC. Protein product: CAIRPSEPSYEQYF.

This sequence joins TRBV2 and TRBJ2-1, with TRBD1 as a possible D gene (5 bases). The CDR3 has 16 residues. Germline V CDR1 and CDR2: SNHLY, FYNNEI. V was clipped by 5 bases and J by 5 bases, with 19 bases between them. In DNA, the CDR3 is TGTGCCAGCAGTTCCTCCTGGATAGGGGCCCACAATGAGCAGTTCTTC. Residues: CASSSSWIGAHNEQFF. The full variable domain, its missing parts supplied by reference TRBV2 and TRBJ2-1, is EPEVTQTPSHQVTQMGQEVILRCVPISNHLYFYWYRQILGQKVEFLVSFYNNEISEKSEIFDDQFSVERPDGSNFTLKIRSTKLEDSAMYFCASSSSWIGAHNEQFFGPGTRLTVL.

The rearrangement joins TRBV7-9 to TRBJ1-3; D not resolved. The CDR3 sequence is 14 residues long. Germline V gene data show CDR1 as SEHNR and CDR2 as FQNEAQ (reference sequence). Trimming shortened V by 3 bases and J by 1 base, and 7 bases separated the two germline ends. The CDR3 coding sequence is TGTGCCAGCAGCTTTGGGGATTCTGGAAACACCATATATTTT. Its translation: CASSFGDSGNTIYF.

The chain links TRBV15 to TRBJ1-5; weak D call: TRBD1 (5 bases). The V gene lost 5 bases and the J gene lost 4 bases, with 6 bases spanning the gap. Germline lookup yields CDR1 LNHNV and CDR2 YYDKDF (reference sequence). This CDR3 spans 12 amino acids. The CDR3 DNA reads TGTGCCACCAGCGGGGGTAATCAGCCCCAGCATTTT. This codes for CATSGGNQPQHF.

The V call is TRBV9, the J call TRBJ1-3; TRBD1 might be the D (5 bases). CDR1 is SGDLS, CDR2 YYNGEE, per germline. The CDR3 has 15 residues. The germline V and J ends were trimmed by 0 bases and 2 bases, with 9 bases remaining between them. The CDR3 DNA follows: TGTGCCAGCAGCGTAGAGGGAGGGGCTGGAAACACCATATATTTT. As protein: CASSVEGGAGNTIYF.

The CDR3 reads CASSLSWGAANQPQHF. As DNA, the CDR3 is TGTGCCAGCAGTTTATCTTGGGGGGCTGCCAATCAGCCCCAGCATTTT. The chain has TRBV27 and TRBJ1-5; perhaps TRBD1 as D (6 bases). This CDR3 region has 16 residues. Germline V lookup: CDR1 MNHEY, CDR2 SMNVEV (reference sequence). V lost 0 bases, J lost 3 bases, and 12 bases lay in between.

The V call is TRBV7-6, the J call TRBJ1-5; tentative D call: TRBD1 (5 bases). Germline V gives CDR1 SGHVS, CDR2 FNYEAQ. Trimming stripped 1 base from V and 0 bases from J, with 13 bases between. This CDR3 is 17 amino acids long. This CDR3 is CASSLVSGPDSNQPQHF. The CDR3, as DNA: TGTGCCAGCAGCTTAGTCTCAGGGCCCGATAGCAATCAGCCCCAGCATTTT. The full variable domain, completed using reference TRBV7-6 and TRBJ1-5, is GAGVSQSPRYKVTKRGQDVALRCDPISGHVSLYWYRQALGQGPEFLTYFNYEAQQDKSGLPNDRFSAERPEGSISTLTIQRTEQRDSAMYRCASSLVSGPDSNQPQHFGDGTRLSIL.

The V and J genes are TRBV5-6 and TRBJ2-7, with 11 nucleotides matching TRBD2. In germline, CDR1 is SGHDT, CDR2 YYEEEE. The CDR3 consists of 16 residues. V was pared by 0 bases and J by 4 bases, with 6 bases of the junction left unmatched. CDR3 nucleotides: TGTGCCAGCAGCTTGGGACCTACTAGCGGGAGTTACGAGCAGTACTTC. Protein product: CASSLGPTSGSYEQYF.

This clone has only one observation. This chain connects TRBV30 to TRBJ2-1; unclear D gene. The length of the CDR3 is 12 residues. V lost 0 bases to trimming and J lost 8 bases, with 8 bases between them. In germline, CDR1 is GTSNPN, CDR2 SVGIG (reference sequence). The CDR3 nucleotides read TGTGCCTGGAGTGTAAGTGGGGATGAGCAGTTCTTC. Its translation: CAWSVSGDEQFF.

This clone was seen just once. V gene TRBV5-5 combines with J gene TRBJ2-5; possibly TRBD1 or TRBD2 for D (5 bases each). This CDR3 contains 13 residues. V dropped 4 bases and J dropped 2 bases, with 9 bases sitting between them. CDR1 SGHKS and CDR2 YYEKEE come from the germline V gene (reference sequence). CDR3 loop: CASSLGPQETQYF. CDR3 nucleotide sequence: TGTGCCAGCAGCCTGGGACCGCAAGAGACCCAGTACTTC.

The CDR3 nucleotides are TGTGCCAGCAGCTTAGCGCTAGGGTCTGGAAACACCATATATTTT. Translation: CASSLALGSGNTIYF. The chain combines TRBV7-2 with TRBJ1-3; D gene uncertain. The germline CDR1 and CDR2 sequences are SGHTA and FQGNSA. The V end was cut by 0 bases, the J end by 1 base, with 7 bases between. The CDR3 is 15 residues long. The whole variable domain, remainder taken from reference TRBV7-2 and TRBJ1-3, is GAGVSQSPSNKVTEKGKDVELRCDPISGHTALYWYRQSLGQGLEFLIYFQGNSAPDKSGLPSDRFSAERTGGSVSTLTIQRTQQEDSAVYLCASSLALGSGNTIYFGEGSWLTVV.

The genes are TRBV27 and TRBJ1-2; 9 bases agree with TRBD1. Germline V lookup: CDR1 MNHEY, CDR2 SMNVEV (reference sequence). Trimming cost V 7 bases and J 1 base; bases outside gene matches: 10. CDR3 size: 16 residues. The CDR3 protein is CASTPWGTGSNYGYTF. The CDR3 region has the DNA TGTGCCAGCACCCCCTGGGGGACAGGGAGTAACTATGGCTACACCTTC.

This sequence joins TRBV5-4 and TRBJ1-2, with D perhaps matching TRBD1 (6 bases). Germline lookup yields CDR1 SGHNT and CDR2 YYREEE (reference sequence). There are 13 residues in the CDR3. Deletions cut 6 bases from V and 4 bases from J, with 13 bases between. The CDR3 DNA reads TGTGCCAGCACCCCGGTAGGGGGCTATGGCTACACCTTC. Its protein product is CASTPVGGYGYTF.

The V and J genes are TRBV10-3 and TRBJ2-7; D is possibly TRBD2 (7 bases). V shed 11 bases and J shed 5 bases, with 19 bases lying between them. CDR3 length: 13 amino acids. The germline gives CDR1 ENHRY, CDR2 SYGVKD. CDR3 sequence reads: CASGGTSYDEQYF. The DNA for the CDR3 is TGTGCCTCGGGGGGCACCTCCTACGACGAGCAGTACTTC.